What follows are 13 T cell receptor beta chains derived from one specimen sequenced in a study of shared clonotypes between healthy human individuals (dated by TCRdb to the early 2020s). Library preparation used the immunoSEQ multiplex PCR assay. TCRdb provides this immuneACCESS table in a form limited to in-frame rearrangements. Some clones are lacking; in checked studies, under half of them reflect an unresolved V gene, and why the rest are absent is not known. The sample profile shows some 1.5 million clones; nearly 99% of them were found once. About 0.42% of the sample belongs to the ten largest clones. The sample consisted of naive CD4+ T cells sorted from blood. This sample's cell subset or site label indicates: CD45RA+ positively selected. The source is a man aged 25 to 40 in good health.

The count of this clone is one. The chain has TRBV28 and TRBJ1-1; D is possibly TRBD1 (6 bases). Trimming cost V 5 bases and J 1 base, with 17 bases left between them. Germline V gives CDR1 MDHEN, CDR2 SYDVKM. The length of the CDR3 is 16 residues. The DNA of the CDR3 is TGTGCCAGCAGTGCACAGGGAAAGGGAAGGAACACTGAAGCTTTCTTT. Amino acids: CASSAQGKGRNTEAFF.

The chain has TRBV25-1 and TRBJ2-7; 7 nucleotides line up with TRBD2. Per the germline V gene, CDR1 is MGHDK and CDR2 is SYGVNS. V gave up 6 bases and J gave up 2 bases; unmatched junction bases: 4. The CDR3 runs 13 residues. Here the CDR3 DNA reads TGTGCCAGCAGGGGAGGGATCCCCTACGAGCAGTACTTC. This gives the protein CASRGGIPYEQYF.

The chain employs TRBV7-2 and TRBJ2-7, with TRBD2 identical over 10 bases. After removal of 5 bases from V and 1 base from J, the junction contained 5 bases not matched to a gene. Germline assignment: CDR1 SGHTA and CDR2 FQGNSA. The CDR3 has 15 residues. The CDR3 DNA reads as TGTGCCAGCAGCCCGCTAGCGGGGGCGTCCTACGAGCAGTACTTC. Protein product: CASSPLAGASYEQYF.

The V gene is TRBV30, the J gene TRBJ2-3; 9 bases agree with TRBD2. There are 16 residues in the CDR3. After removal of 3 bases from V and 2 bases from J, the junction contained 9 bases not matched to a gene. Germline CDR1 reads GTSNPN; CDR2 reads SVGIG (reference sequence). This CDR3 reads CAWSLSLAGPTDTQYF. As DNA, the CDR3 is TGTGCCTGGAGCCTCTCACTAGCGGGCCCCACAGATACGCAGTATTTT.

The chain joins TRBV28 to TRBJ1-1; a weak D match, TRBD1 (6 bases). The CDR3 sequence is 15 residues long. The V and J ends lost 5 bases and 0 bases respectively, with 13 bases between them. Germline V CDR1 and CDR2: MDHEN, SYDVKM. Written as DNA, the CDR3 is TGTGCCAGCAGTAACGGACAGAGAATGAACACTGAAGCTTTCTTT. The encoded protein is CASSNGQRMNTEAFF.

The J gene is TRBJ2-3, the V gene TRBV7-3; 7 bases fit TRBD2. The V and J ends lost 5 bases and 5 bases, in that order; junction bases with no gene match: 13. Germline-derived CDR1 and CDR2 are SGHTA and FQGTGA. CDR3 length equals 16 residues. The chain's CDR3 is CASSPSGGGRGDTQYF. DNA for the CDR3: TGTGCCAGCAGCCCCTCCGGGGGAGGGCGGGGAGATACGCAGTATTTT. The full variable domain, in which reference TRBV7-3 and TRBJ2-3 provide the parts outside the CDR3, is GAGVSQTPSNKVTEKGKYVELRCDPISGHTALYWYRQSLGQGPEFLIYFQGTGAADDSGLPNDRFFAVRPEGSVSTLKIQRTERGDSAVYLCASSPSGGGRGDTQYFGPGTRLTVL.

The chain links TRBV28 to TRBJ2-1; D not certain. V dropped 6 bases and J dropped 6 bases, with 9 bases sitting between them. The CDR3 length is 12 residues. The germline CDR1 and CDR2 sequences are MDHEN and SYDVKM. The CDR3 coding sequence is TGTGCCAGCAGCCTCGATTTCAATGAGCAGTTCTTC. Protein: CASSLDFNEQFF.

Concerning this clone itself: Different DNA sequences within this sample yield the same CDR3. This rearrangement joins TRBV25-1 to TRBJ2-7; a weak D match, TRBD1 (5 bases). With 2 bases removed from V and 3 bases from J, the gap between germline ends came to 8 bases. CDR3 length: 13 amino acids. Germline loops: CDR1 MGHDK, CDR2 SYGVNS. CDR3 region: CASSEPGFYEQYF. The CDR3 coding sequence is TGTGCCAGCAGTGAACCAGGGTTCTACGAGCAGTACTTC.

J is TRBJ1-5 and V is TRBV19; TRBD1 matches 8 bases. The CDR3 is 15 amino acids. Trimming at V came to 8 bases and at J to 2 bases, leaving 8 bases not matched to a gene. Germline loops: CDR1 LNHDA, CDR2 SQIVND (reference sequence). This chain's CDR3 is CASRQGNSGNQPQHF. The CDR3 region has the DNA TGTGCCAGTCGACAGGGGAATAGTGGCAATCAGCCCCAGCATTTT.

The CDR3 here is CASSSWTGDLAGSSYNEQFF. DNA of the CDR3: TGTGCCAGCAGCTCGTGGACAGGGGATCTGGCGGGCAGCTCCTACAATGAGCAGTTCTTC. The J gene is TRBJ2-1, the V gene TRBV21-1; the table calls TRBD1, which could not be checked here. TRBV21-1 corresponds to a pseudogene. The CDR3 has 20 amino acids.

The sample holds one count of this clone. The chain has TRBV5-4 and TRBJ2-2; D perhaps matches TRBD2 (7 bases). Trimming shortened V by 3 bases and J by 4 bases, and 13 bases separated the two germline ends. The germline V gene encodes CDR1 SGHNT and CDR2 YYREEE (reference sequence). The CDR3 runs to 15 residues. The CDR3 is CASSYLGGVTGELFF. Here the CDR3 DNA reads TGTGCCAGCAGCTACCTAGGGGGGGTCACCGGGGAGCTGTTTTTT.

This rearrangement joins TRBV15 to TRBJ2-7; no definite D call. V dropped 0 bases and J dropped 1 base, with 7 bases sitting between them. Germline V gene sequence: CDR1 LNHNV, CDR2 YYDKDF (reference sequence). The CDR3 totals 14 residues. The CDR3 protein is CATSRDYRSYEQYF. The DNA for the CDR3 is TGTGCCACCAGCAGAGATTACAGATCCTACGAGCAGTACTTC.

In its sample, this clone was seen once. The V gene is TRBV15, the J gene TRBJ2-5; 14 positions agree with TRBD2. The CDR3 consists of 19 residues. Trimming at V came to 1 base and at J to 5 bases, leaving 12 bases not matched to a gene. From germline, CDR1 is LNHNV and CDR2 YYDKDF (reference sequence). In DNA, the CDR3 is TGTGCCACCAGCAGAGTGTTTAAGGGTTGGACTAGCGGGAGGGAGACCCAGTACTTC. Amino acid sequence: CATSRVFKGWTSGRETQYF.